These 22 T cell receptor beta chains originate from one sample sequenced in a study of cytomegalovirus exposure and HLA in healthy donors. In the PCR, 60 Vbeta and 13 Jbeta primers were used. The protocol was immunoSEQ multiplex PCR, while the TCRdb copy is restricted to in-frame clones and leaves out a portion. This sample has 130,000 or so clones, with about 86% found just once. The specimen was PBMCs. The receptors were sampled from a woman in her 40s in good health and CMV-seronegative.

The chain has TRBV5-1 and TRBJ1-4; 7 positions match TRBD1. This CDR3 spans 14 amino acids. J gave up 7 bases and V 2 bases, and 5 bases lay outside the gene matches. Germline V gene lookup returns CDR1 SGHRS and CDR2 YFSETQ. The CDR3 region is CASSFTGAGEKLFF. The CDR3, as DNA: TGCGCCAGCAGCTTTACAGGGGCGGGTGAAAAACTGTTTTTT.

This clone was found a few times. The chain recombines TRBV5-1 with TRBJ1-6, with a weak D call TRBD1 (5 bases). This CDR3 is 12 amino acids long. Germline CDR1 and CDR2: SGHRS and YFSETQ. V was shortened by 5 bases and J by 10 bases, with 10 bases between the two germline ends. This chain's CDR3 is CASREGTSPLHF. In DNA form, the CDR3 reads TGCGCCAGCAGGGAGGGGACCTCACCCCTCCACTTT.

This chain joins TRBV9 and TRBJ1-5; a weak D match, TRBD1 (5 bases). Deletions cut 7 bases from V and 2 bases from J, with 13 bases between. The CDR3 runs to 14 residues. CDR1 is SGDLS, CDR2 YYNGEE, per germline. The CDR3 is CASGRGGGNQPQHF. In DNA, the CDR3 is TGTGCCAGCGGAAGGGGAGGAGGCAATCAGCCCCAGCATTTT.

The chain uses TRBV7-2 and TRBJ2-7; 9 bases are a match to TRBD2. The CDR3 is 18 residues long. From germline, CDR1 is SGHTA and CDR2 FQGNSA. V was clipped by 1 base and J by 5 bases; unmatched bases: 15. In nucleotides, the CDR3 is TGTGCCAGCAGCTTAGTTAGAGGGGGGCTAGCGGGAAGAAACGAGCAGTACTTC. This translates into CASSLVRGGLAGRNEQYF.

The chain uses TRBV6-1 and TRBJ1-1; D gene uncertain. V dropped 7 bases and J dropped 0 bases, with 9 bases sitting between them. Germline loops: CDR1 MNHNS, CDR2 SASEGT. The CDR3 extends over 13 amino acids. CDR3 in amino acids: CASMGSVNTEAFF. In DNA form, the CDR3 reads TGTGCCAGCATGGGGAGCGTGAACACTGAAGCTTTCTTT.

V usage is TRBV7-8 and J usage is TRBJ1-1, with D perhaps TRBD1 (5 bases). Germline V gene lookup returns CDR1 SGHVS and CDR2 FQNEAQ. The CDR3 has 15 amino acids. The V end lost 0 bases, the J end lost 4 bases, and 12 bases lay between the germline ends. The CDR3 DNA reads TGTGCCAGCAGCTTAGCGAGTGGGGGGGGCACTGAAGCTTTCTTT. Its translation is CASSLASGGGTEAFF.

This clone has more than one count but fewer than ten. The rearrangement uses TRBV5-4 and TRBJ1-2; D might be TRBD1 (6 bases). Per germline, CDR1 SGHNT and CDR2 YYREEE (reference sequence). The V and J ends lost 4 bases and 3 bases respectively, with 13 bases between them. This CDR3 has 14 amino acids. The chain's CDR3 is CASSRSGDDYGYTF. The CDR3 region has the DNA TGTGCCAGCAGCCGTTCAGGGGATGACTATGGCTACACCTTC.

The table lists this clone with a count of one. The gene calls are TRBV19 and TRBJ2-2; D is possibly TRBD1 (5 bases). CDR3 length equals 17 residues. Germline CDR1 reads LNHDA; CDR2 reads SQIVND (reference sequence). Trimming pared 4 bases from V and 1 base from J, leaving 16 bases between. CDR3 in amino acids: CASSTAGALLNTGELFF. The CDR3 coding sequence is TGTGCCAGTAGTACGGCTGGGGCCCTACTGAACACCGGGGAGCTGTTTTTT.

The V and J genes are TRBV11-2 and TRBJ2-3, with 9 bases matching TRBD2. J lost 11 bases, V lost 3 bases, and 9 bases had no gene match. The CDR3 has 14 residues. CDR1 is SGHAT and CDR2 is FQNNGV in the germline V gene. The CDR3 region is CASSFNPGLALQYF. The CDR3 region has the DNA TGTGCCAGCAGCTTTAACCCGGGACTAGCCCTGCAGTATTTT.

The chain has TRBV19 and TRBJ2-5; 9 nucleotides align to TRBD2. CDR3 length: 12 amino acids. V lost 5 bases to trimming and J lost 13 bases; unmatched junction nucleotides: 8. Per the germline V gene, CDR1 is LNHDA and CDR2 is SQIVND (reference sequence). The CDR3 is CASSPGLALRYF. In nucleotides, the CDR3 is TGTGCCAGTAGTCCGGGACTAGCCTTAAGGTACTTC.

The chain joins TRBV28 to TRBJ2-7; D gene unclear. The CDR3 is made up of 15 amino acids. The V end lost 7 bases, the J end lost 4 bases, and 20 bases lay between the germline ends. CDR1 and CDR2 from the germline V gene are MDHEN and SYDVKM. CDR3 sequence: CASNIDTAFHYEQYF. The CDR3 DNA reads as TGTGCCAGCAACATAGACACAGCTTTCCATTACGAGCAGTACTTC.

This clone was seen a few times. This chain links TRBV6-1 with TRBJ1-1; a weak D match, TRBD1 (5 bases). The CDR3 is 13 amino acids. The V end was cut by 10 bases, the J end by 6 bases, with 18 bases between. Germline V CDR1 and CDR2: MNHNS, SASEGT. Here the CDR3 reads CAISSRPGAEAFF. Here the CDR3 DNA reads TGTGCCATCTCCTCACGGCCGGGGGCTGAAGCTTTCTTT.

This clone was observed a few times. The CDR3 spells CASSKGEALYEQYF. As DNA, the CDR3 is TGTGCCAGCAGCAAAGGCGAGGCCCTTTACGAGCAGTACTTC. The J gene is TRBJ2-7, the V gene TRBV21-1; the D segment call TRBD2 is taken from the table without a DNA check. TRBV21-1 is a documented pseudogene. This CDR3 comprises 14 residues.

The chain carries TRBV4-1 and TRBJ2-1; tentatively, D is TRBD1 (6 bases). The CDR3 has 14 amino acids. Germline V gene lookup returns CDR1 MGHRA and CDR2 YSYEKL. Trimming shortened V by 0 bases and J by 7 bases, and 10 bases separated the two germline ends. In DNA form, the CDR3 reads TGCGCCAGCAGCCAAGAAAGGCAGGGGAATGAGCAGTTCTTC. Translating gives CASSQERQGNEQFF.

This chain joins TRBV6-5 and TRBJ2-1, with TRBD1 identical over 9 bases. There are 14 residues in the CDR3. V was pared by 5 bases and J by 5 bases, with 4 bases of the junction left unmatched. In germline, CDR1 is MNHEY, CDR2 SVGAGI. As DNA, the CDR3 is TGTGCCAGCAGTCCCGGGACAGGGCACAATGAGCAGTTCTTC. Translation: CASSPGTGHNEQFF.

V gene TRBV5-1 combines with J gene TRBJ1-2; TRBD1 agrees at 8 bases. The CDR3 covers 17 residues. Germline lookup yields CDR1 SGHRS and CDR2 YFSETQ. Losses at the gene ends were 0 bases for V and 5 bases for J; bases not matched to a gene: 12. The CDR3 spells CASSLGAFIGQGYGYTF. CDR3 DNA sequence: TGCGCCAGCAGCTTGGGGGCCTTTATCGGACAGGGTTATGGCTACACCTTC.

This chain uses TRBV19 with TRBJ2-5, with 8 bases matching TRBD1. Germline values: CDR1 LNHDA, CDR2 SQIVND (reference sequence). The CDR3 contains 14 residues. After removal of 4 bases from V and 3 bases from J, the junction contained 4 bases not matched to a gene. The CDR3 reads CASSTTGGEETQYF. In nucleotides, the CDR3 is TGTGCCAGTAGTACCACAGGGGGAGAAGAGACCCAGTACTTC.

This clone was picked up one time. The chain joins TRBV6-1 to TRBJ1-2; 8 bases match TRBD1. Trimming at V came to 2 bases and at J to 2 bases, leaving 4 bases not matched to a gene. The CDR3 consists of 15 residues. Germline CDR1 is MNHNS and CDR2 is SASEGT. The CDR3 DNA sequence: TGTGCCAGCAGTGAACCTCGGACAGGGAACTATGGCTACACCTTC. It specifies CASSEPRTGNYGYTF.

This chain connects TRBV5-8 to TRBJ2-2, with TRBD1 matching over 8 bases. Unmatched junction bases numbered 9, after V lost 4 bases and J lost 1 base. The CDR3 contains 17 residues. Germline V gene lookup returns CDR1 SGHTS and CDR2 YDEGEE. In nucleotides, the CDR3 is TGTGCCAGCAGCCGGGGAGGCAGGGGGCGGAACACCGGGGAGCTGTTTTTT. Its protein product is CASSRGGRGRNTGELFF.

This clone appeared a few times. The CDR3 loop is CAWSVTTGNTEAFF. In nucleotides, the CDR3 is TGTGCCTGGAGTGTCACGACAGGGAACACTGAAGCTTTCTTT. The J gene is TRBJ1-1, the V gene TRBV30, with a possible D match to TRBD1 (6 bases). The CDR3 loop spans 14 amino acids. Germline CDR1 and CDR2: GTSNPN and SVGIG (reference sequence). V gave up 0 bases and J gave up 1 base, with 9 bases separating them.

V and J are TRBV7-9 and TRBJ2-2; D is unresolved. The CDR3 runs to 15 residues. The ends were cut back, 0 bases at V and 8 bases at J, with 13 bases in the middle. The germline CDR1 and CDR2 sequences are SEHNR and FQNEAQ (reference sequence). The CDR3, as DNA: TGTGCCAGCAGCTTAGCCCCCAGGCCCGGAGGGGAGCTGTTTTTT. Protein product: CASSLAPRPGGELFF. Looking up the rest from reference TRBV7-9 and TRBJ2-2 gives the full variable domain: DTGVSQNPRHKITKRGQNVTFRCDPISEHNRLYWYRQTLGQGPEFLTYFQNEAQLEKSRLLSDRFSAERPKGSFSTLEIQRTEQGDSAMYLCASSLAPRPGGELFFGEGSRLTVL.

The rearrangement uses TRBV2 and TRBJ2-1, with 10 nucleotides matching TRBD1. The J segment lost 6 bases and the V segment lost 5 bases, leaving 7 bases of the junction unmatched. Germline-derived CDR1 and CDR2 are SNHLY and FYNNEI. This CDR3 region has 15 residues. CDR3 loop: CASSSDRGPCNEQFF. DNA of the CDR3: TGTGCCAGCAGTTCTGACAGGGGGCCGTGCAATGAGCAGTTCTTC.